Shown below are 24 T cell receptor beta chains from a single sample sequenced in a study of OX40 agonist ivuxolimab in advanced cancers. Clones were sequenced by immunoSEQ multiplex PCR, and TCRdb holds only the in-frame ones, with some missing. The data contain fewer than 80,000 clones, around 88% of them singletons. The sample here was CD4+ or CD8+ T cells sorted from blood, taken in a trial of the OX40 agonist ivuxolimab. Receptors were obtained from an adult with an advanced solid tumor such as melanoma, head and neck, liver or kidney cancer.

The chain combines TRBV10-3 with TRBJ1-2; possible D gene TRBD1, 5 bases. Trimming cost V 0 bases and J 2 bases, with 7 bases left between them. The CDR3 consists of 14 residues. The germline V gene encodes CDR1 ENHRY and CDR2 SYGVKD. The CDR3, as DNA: TGTGCCATCAGTGAGTCGGAGGGGAACTATGGCTACACCTTC. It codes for CAISESEGNYGYTF.

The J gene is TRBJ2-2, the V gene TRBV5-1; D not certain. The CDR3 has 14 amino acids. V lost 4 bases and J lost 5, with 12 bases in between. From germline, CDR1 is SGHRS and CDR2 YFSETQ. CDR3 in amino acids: CASSHNPWTGELFF. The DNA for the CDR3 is TGCGCCAGCAGCCACAACCCCTGGACCGGGGAGCTGTTTTTT.

The CDR3 DNA is TGTGCCATCAGTCAGGAAAGACAGGGGGCATTCGGCTACACCTTC. Its protein is CAISQERQGAFGYTF. The J gene is TRBJ1-2, the V gene TRBV10-3, with 10 positions matching TRBD1. The CDR3 is 15 amino acids. V gave up 5 bases and J gave up 8 bases; unmatched junction bases: 11. CDR1 and CDR2 from the germline V gene are ENHRY and SYGVKD.

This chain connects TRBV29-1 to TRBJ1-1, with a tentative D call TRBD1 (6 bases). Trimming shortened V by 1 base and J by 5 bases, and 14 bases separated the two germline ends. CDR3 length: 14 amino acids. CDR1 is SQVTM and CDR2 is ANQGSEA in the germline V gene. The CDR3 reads CSVEVGGGGTEAFF. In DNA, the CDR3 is TGCAGCGTTGAAGTGGGAGGGGGAGGGACTGAAGCTTTCTTT.

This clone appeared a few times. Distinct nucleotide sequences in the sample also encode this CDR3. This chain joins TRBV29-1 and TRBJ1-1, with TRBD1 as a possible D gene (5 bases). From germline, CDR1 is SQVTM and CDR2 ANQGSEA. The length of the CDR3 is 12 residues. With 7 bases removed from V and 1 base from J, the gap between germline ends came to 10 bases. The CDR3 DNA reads TGCAGCGGGCAAACAGGGAACACTGAAGCTTTCTTT. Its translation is CSGQTGNTEAFF.

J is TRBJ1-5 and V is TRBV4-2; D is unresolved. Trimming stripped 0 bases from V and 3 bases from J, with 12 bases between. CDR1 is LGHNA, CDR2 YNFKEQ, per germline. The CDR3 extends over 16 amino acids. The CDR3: CASSQEKLVLNQPQHF. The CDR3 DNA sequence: TGTGCCAGCAGCCAAGAAAAGTTAGTTCTCAATCAGCCCCAGCATTTT.

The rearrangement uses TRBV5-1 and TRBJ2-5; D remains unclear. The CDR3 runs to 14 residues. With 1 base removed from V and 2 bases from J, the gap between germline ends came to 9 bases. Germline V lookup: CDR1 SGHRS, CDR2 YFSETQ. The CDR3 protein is CASSLFGSQETQYF. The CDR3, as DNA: TGCGCCAGCAGCTTGTTTGGCAGTCAAGAGACCCAGTACTTC.

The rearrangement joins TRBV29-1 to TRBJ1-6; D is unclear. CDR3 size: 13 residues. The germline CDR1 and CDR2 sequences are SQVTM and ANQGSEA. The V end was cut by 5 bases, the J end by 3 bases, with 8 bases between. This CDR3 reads CSVLDSYNSPLHF. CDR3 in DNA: TGCAGCGTTCTTGATAGCTATAATTCACCCCTCCACTTT. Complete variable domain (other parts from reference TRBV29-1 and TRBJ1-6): SAVISQKPSRDICQRGTSLTIQCQVDSQVTMMFWYRQQPGQSLTLIATANQGSEATYESGFVIDKFPISRPNLTFSTLTVSNMSPEDSSIYLCSVLDSYNSPLHFGNGTRLTVT.

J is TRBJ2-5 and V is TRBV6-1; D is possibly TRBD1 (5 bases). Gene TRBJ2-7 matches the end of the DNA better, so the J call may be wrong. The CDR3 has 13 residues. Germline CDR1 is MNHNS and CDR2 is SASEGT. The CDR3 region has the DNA TGTGCCAGCAGTGAGGCAGGGATCTACGAGCAGTACTTC. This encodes CASSEAGIYEQYF.

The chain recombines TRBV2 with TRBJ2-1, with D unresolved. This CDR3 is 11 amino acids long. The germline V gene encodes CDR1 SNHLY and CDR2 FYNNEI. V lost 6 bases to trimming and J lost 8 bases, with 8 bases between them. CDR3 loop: CASRYSDEQFF. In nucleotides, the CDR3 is TGTGCCAGCAGATACAGCGATGAGCAGTTCTTC.

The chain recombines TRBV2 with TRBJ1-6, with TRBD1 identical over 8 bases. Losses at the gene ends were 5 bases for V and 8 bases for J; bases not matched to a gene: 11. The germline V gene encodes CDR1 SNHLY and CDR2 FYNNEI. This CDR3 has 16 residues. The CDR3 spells CASSLRTGWDYSPLHF. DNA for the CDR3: TGTGCCAGCAGTCTCCGGACAGGGTGGGACTATTCACCCCTCCACTTT.

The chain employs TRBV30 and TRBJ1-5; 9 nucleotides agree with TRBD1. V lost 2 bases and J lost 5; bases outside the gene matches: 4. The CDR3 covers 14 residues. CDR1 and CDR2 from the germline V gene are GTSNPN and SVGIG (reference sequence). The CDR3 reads CAWSRTGGHQPQHF. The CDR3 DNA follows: TGTGCCTGGAGTCGCACAGGGGGCCATCAGCCCCAGCATTTT.

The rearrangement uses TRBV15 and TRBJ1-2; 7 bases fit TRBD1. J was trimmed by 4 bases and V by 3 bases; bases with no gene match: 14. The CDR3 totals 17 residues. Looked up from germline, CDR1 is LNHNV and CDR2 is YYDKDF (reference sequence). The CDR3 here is CATSSWEVWTGTYGYTF. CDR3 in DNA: TGTGCCACCAGCAGCTGGGAGGTTTGGACAGGAACCTATGGCTACACCTTC.

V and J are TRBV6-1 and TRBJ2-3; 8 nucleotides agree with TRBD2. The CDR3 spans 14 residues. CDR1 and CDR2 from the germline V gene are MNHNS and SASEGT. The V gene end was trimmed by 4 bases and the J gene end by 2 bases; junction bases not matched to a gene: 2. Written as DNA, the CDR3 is TGTGCCAGCAGTGGGCGGGGGGTCACAGATACGCAGTATTTT. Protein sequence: CASSGRGVTDTQYF.

CDR3 sequence (DNA): TGTGCCAGCAGCGTAACGGGTTCAAGATTCTCTGGAAACACCATATATTTT. This sequence encodes CASSVTGSRFSGNTIYF. The gene calls are TRBV9 and TRBJ1-3; D gene uncertain. The CDR3 spans 17 residues. The germline V and J ends were trimmed by 1 base and 0 bases, with 14 bases remaining between them. CDR1 is SGDLS, CDR2 YYNGEE, per germline.

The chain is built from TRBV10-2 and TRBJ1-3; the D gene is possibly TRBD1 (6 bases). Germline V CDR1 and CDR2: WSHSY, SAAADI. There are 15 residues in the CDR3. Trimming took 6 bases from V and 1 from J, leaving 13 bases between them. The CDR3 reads CASSPPQGSGNTIYF. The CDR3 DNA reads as TGCGCCAGCAGCCCCCCACAGGGATCTGGAAACACCATATATTTT.

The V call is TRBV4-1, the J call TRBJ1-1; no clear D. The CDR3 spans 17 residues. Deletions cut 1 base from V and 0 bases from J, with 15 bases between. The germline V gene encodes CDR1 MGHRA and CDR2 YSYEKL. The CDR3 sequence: CASSQGTQAGLNTEAFF. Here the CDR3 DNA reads TGCGCCAGCAGCCAAGGAACCCAGGCAGGTTTGAACACTGAAGCTTTCTTT.

The CDR3 region is CASSPSSPARLTYNEQFF. The CDR3 bases are TGTGCCAGCAGCCCAAGTAGCCCGGCGCGACTCACCTACAATGAGCAGTTCTTC. V usage is TRBV7-6 and J usage is TRBJ2-1; D is uncertain. Per germline, CDR1 SGHVS and CDR2 FNYEAQ. The length of the CDR3 is 18 residues. The germline V and J ends were trimmed by 5 bases and 2 bases, with 22 bases remaining between them.

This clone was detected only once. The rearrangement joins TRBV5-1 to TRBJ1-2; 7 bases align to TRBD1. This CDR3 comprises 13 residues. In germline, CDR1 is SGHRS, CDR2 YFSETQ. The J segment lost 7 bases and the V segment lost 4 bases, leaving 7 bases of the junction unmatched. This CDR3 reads CASSPDNRGGYTF. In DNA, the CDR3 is TGCGCCAGCAGCCCCGACAACAGGGGTGGCTACACCTTC.

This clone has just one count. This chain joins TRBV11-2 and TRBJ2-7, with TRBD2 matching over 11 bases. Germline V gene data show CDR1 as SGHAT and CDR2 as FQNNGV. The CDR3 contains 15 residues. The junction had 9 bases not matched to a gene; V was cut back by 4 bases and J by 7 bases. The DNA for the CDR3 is TGTGCCAGCAGCTCGGAGATAGCGGGGGGGCGGGAGCAGTACTTC. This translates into CASSSEIAGGREQYF.

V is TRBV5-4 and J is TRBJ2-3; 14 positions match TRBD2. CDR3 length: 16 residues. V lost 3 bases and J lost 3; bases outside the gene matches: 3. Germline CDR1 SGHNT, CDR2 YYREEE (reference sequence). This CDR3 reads CASSSRLAGGTDTQYF. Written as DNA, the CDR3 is TGTGCCAGCAGCTCTCGACTAGCGGGGGGGACAGATACGCAGTATTTT.

DNA of the CDR3: TGTGCCAGCTCACCTACTTCCGACCGAGACACTGAAGCTTTCTTT. Translated, it gives CASSPTSDRDTEAFF. J is TRBJ1-1 and V is TRBV18; unclear D gene. CDR3 size: 15 residues. V lost 3 bases and J lost 3, with 14 bases in between. Looked up from germline, CDR1 is KGHSH and CDR2 is LQKENI.

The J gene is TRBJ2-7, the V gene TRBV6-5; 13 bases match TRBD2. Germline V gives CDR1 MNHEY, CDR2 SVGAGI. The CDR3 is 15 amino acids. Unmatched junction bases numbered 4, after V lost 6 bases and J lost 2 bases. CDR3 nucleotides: TGTGCCAGCAGGGGGGGACTAGCGGGGACCTACGAGCAGTACTTC. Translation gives CASRGGLAGTYEQYF.

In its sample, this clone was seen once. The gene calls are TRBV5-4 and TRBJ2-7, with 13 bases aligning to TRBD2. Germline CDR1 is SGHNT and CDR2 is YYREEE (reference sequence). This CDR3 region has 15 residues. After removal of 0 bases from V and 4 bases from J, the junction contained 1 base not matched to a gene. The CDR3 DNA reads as TGTGCCAGCAGCTTGGCGACTAGCGGGGGGTACGAGCAGTACTTC. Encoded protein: CASSLATSGGYEQYF.